This T cell receptor beta chain appears in the sequencing data of a study of technical replicates of blood from a handful of donors. The V gene lost 10 bases and the J gene lost 7 bases, with 17 bases spanning the gap. The CDR3 has 13 residues. From germline, CDR1 is SNHLY and CDR2 FYNNEI. Assay: immunoSEQ multiplex PCR; the TCRdb copy retains only in-frame clones and omits some. In the table there are 80,000 or so clones, 90% to 95% of which are singletons. J is TRBJ2-1 and V is TRBV2; D is unresolved. The sequenced sample was T cells isolated from PBMCs. The sequence was collected from a human donor in good health. CDR3 protein: CAIHSLNNNEQFF. CDR3 nucleotide sequence: TGTGCCATCCATAGCCTTAACAATAATGAGCAGTTCTTC.